Shown below are 27 T cell receptor beta chains from a single sample sequenced in a study of blood T cells in healthy people across ages (dated by TCRdb to the mid-2010s). Receptor amplification or capture employed 5' RACE. Sequencing was carried out with an Illumina HiSeq 2500. The second PCR ran for roughly 7 to 12 cycles and used a J-beta primer mix along with a sample-barcoded 5' primer. TCRdb reprocessed the public reads (quality trimming at Q25 with fastp, clone calling with MiXCR) and kept in-frame beta chains. CDR3 protein duplicates are merged, each entry listing the most common genes and DNA. The sample contains hundreds of thousands of distinct CDR3 sequences, around 21% of them found a single time. The ten largest clones take up 3.6% of the sample. The specimen sequenced was blood. The source is a man between 65 and 85 years old in good health.

The gene calls are TRBV29-1 and TRBJ2-3; 7 bases fit TRBD2. This CDR3 region has 15 residues. Germline V gene data show CDR1 as SQVTM and CDR2 as ANQGSEA. Trimming removed 5 bases from V and 1 base from J; junction bases left unmatched: 9. CDR3 DNA sequence: TGCAGCGTTTTGTTCCTAGCGGCTCGCACAGATACGCAGTATTTT. This translates into CSVLFLAARTDTQYF.

The chain has TRBV11-2 and TRBJ2-7, with D hard to call. Germline V gene data show CDR1 as SGHAT and CDR2 as FQNNGV. Trimming removed 0 bases at V and 5 bases at J, with 8 bases between. The CDR3 spans 13 residues. CDR3 sequence (DNA): TGTGCCAGCAGCTTAGATGGTCCTAACGAGCAGTACTTC. The encoded protein is CASSLDGPNEQYF.

The sample holds a few counts of this clonotype. V usage is TRBV7-9 and J usage is TRBJ2-3; D gene ambiguous. This CDR3 has 12 residues. The germline gives CDR1 SEHNR, CDR2 FQNEAQ (reference sequence). V was trimmed by 7 bases and J by 0 bases, leaving 5 bases between them. In DNA form, the CDR3 reads TGTGCCAGCACCCTAAGCACAGATACGCAGTATTTT. This gives the protein CASTLSTDTQYF.

This clonotype was found a few times. The J gene is TRBJ2-3, the V gene TRBV7-3; 10 bases agree with TRBD2. The CDR3 runs to 16 residues. The V segment lost 2 bases and the J segment 5 bases; nucleotides outside the gene matches: 7. CDR1 and CDR2 (germline): SGHTA, FQGTGA. For the CDR3, the DNA is TGTGCCAGCAGCTTATCCAGCGGGAGGGCCTTAGATACGCAGTATTTT. Residues: CASSLSSGRALDTQYF.

In its sample, this clonotype was seen many times. The chain employs TRBV12-3 or TRBV12-4 and TRBJ1-2, with D perhaps matching TRBD1 (6 bases). The CDR3 sequence is 15 residues long. The V and J ends lost 3 bases and 2 bases respectively, with 13 bases between them. The CDR3 loop reads CASSFGPTGNYGYTF. The DNA of the CDR3 is TGTGCCAGCAGTTTTGGGCCTACAGGGAACTATGGCTACACCTTC.

This clonotype was found many times. The rearrangement links TRBV11-2 to TRBJ2-7; TRBD2 matches at 7 bases. Germline CDR1 is SGHAT and CDR2 is FQNNGV. Trimming removed 1 base from V and 0 bases from J; junction bases left unmatched: 3. The CDR3 runs to 15 residues. The CDR3, as DNA: TGTGCCAGCAGCTTAGGCGGGAGTCTCTCCTACGAGCAGTACTTC. Its protein product is CASSLGGSLSYEQYF.

The genes are TRBV20-1 and TRBJ1-2; a weak D match, TRBD1 (5 bases). Trimming left V 3 bases short and J 8 bases short, with 13 bases between. Germline CDR1 reads DFQATT; CDR2 reads SNEGSKA (reference sequence). CDR3 length: 12 amino acids. CDR3 residues: CSASDGAYGYTF. The DNA for the CDR3 is TGCAGTGCTAGTGACGGGGCCTACGGCTACACCTTC.

This clonotype appeared a few times. This chain uses TRBV20-1 with TRBJ2-5; 8 positions agree with TRBD1. The CDR3 runs 15 residues. Germline CDR1 is DFQATT and CDR2 is SNEGSKA (reference sequence). The junction had 12 bases not matched to a gene; V was cut back by 5 bases and J by 4 bases. The CDR3 here is CSAPNLQGEGETQYF. CDR3 DNA: TGCAGTGCTCCGAACTTACAGGGGGAAGGAGAGACCCAGTACTTC.

Details on this clonotype: This may come from a read error, since a much larger clone is one base off. V gene TRBV28 combines with J gene TRBJ2-5, with a weak D call TRBD1 (6 bases). The CDR3 runs 14 residues. Germline CDR1 reads MDHEN; CDR2 reads SYDVKM. The CDR3 loop reads CANSLPNREETQYF. CDR3 DNA sequence: TGTGCCAACAGTTTACCTAACAGGGAGGAGACCCAGTACTTC. The complete variable domain, with remaining parts taken from reference TRBV28 and TRBJ2-5, reads DVKVTQSSRYLVKRTGEKVFLECVQDMDHENMFWYRQDPGLGLRLIYFSYDVKMKEKGDIPEGYSVSREKKERFSLILESASTNQTSMYLCANSLPNREETQYFGPGTRLLVL.

This clonotype was seen a handful of times. The chain joins TRBV11-2 to TRBJ2-2; D ambiguous. This CDR3 is built from 16 residues. The germline V gene has CDR1 SGHAT and CDR2 FQNNGV. V gave up 8 bases and J gave up 3 bases, with 19 bases separating them. Here the CDR3 DNA reads TGTGCCAGCCAACCTGGCGTTCTAGTTGACACCGGGGAGCTGTTTTTT. It specifies CASQPGVLVDTGELFF.

The gene calls are TRBV7-9 and TRBJ2-5; 7 bases fit TRBD1. The germline V gene encodes CDR1 SEHNR and CDR2 FQNEAQ (reference sequence). V was pared by 5 bases and J by 1 base, with 10 bases of the junction left unmatched. The CDR3 contains 16 residues. This chain's CDR3 is CASSATGTASQETQYF. In nucleotides, the CDR3 is TGTGCCAGCAGCGCAACCGGGACAGCCAGCCAAGAGACCCAGTACTTC. The whole variable domain, filled in from reference TRBV7-9 and TRBJ2-5, reads DTGVSQNPRHKITKRGQNVTFRCDPISEHNRLYWYRQTLGQGPEFLTYFQNEAQLEKSRLLSDRFSAERPKGSFSTLEIQRTEQGDSAMYLCASSATGTASQETQYFGPGTRLLVL.

The table lists this clonotype with a few counts. The J gene is TRBJ2-5, the V gene TRBV5-1; 13 bases match TRBD2. V was clipped by 3 bases and J by 5 bases; unmatched bases: 10. CDR3 length: 17 amino acids. In germline, CDR1 is SGHRS, CDR2 YFSETQ. The chain's CDR3 is CASSSLLAGGPLETQYF. CDR3 sequence (DNA): TGCGCCAGCAGCTCTTTACTAGCGGGAGGGCCCCTGGAGACCCAGTACTTC.

This clonotype has a handful of counts. This CDR3 is CASRPSGKANEQFF. In DNA, the CDR3 is TGTGCCAGCAGGCCTAGCGGGAAGGCTAATGAGCAGTTCTTC. The rearrangement uses TRBV12-3 or TRBV12-4 and TRBJ2-1; TRBD2 agrees at 9 bases. The trim removed 6 bases at V and 7 bases at J, leaving 7 bases unmatched. The CDR3 covers 14 residues.

The chain employs TRBV20-1 and TRBJ2-2; the D gene is possibly TRBD1 (6 bases). The ends were cut back, 0 bases at V and 7 bases at J, with 12 bases in the middle. The CDR3 runs to 14 residues. Germline V gene data show CDR1 as DFQATT and CDR2 as SNEGSKA (reference sequence). The CDR3 is CSARDQQGIGELFF. The CDR3 DNA is TGCAGTGCTAGAGATCAGCAGGGGATCGGGGAGCTGTTTTTT.

This chain links TRBV12-3 or TRBV12-4 with TRBJ2-1; D not certain. This CDR3 has 15 amino acids. V lost 6 bases, J lost 1 base, and 13 bases lay in between. The CDR3 nucleotides are TGTGCCAGCAGCTCCGACGGATTATCCTACAATGAGCAGTTCTTC. This sequence encodes CASSSDGLSYNEQFF.

The chain is built from TRBV6-5 and TRBJ1-4; D is uncertain. Germline CDR1 reads MNHEY; CDR2 reads SVGAGI. This CDR3 is 15 amino acids long. V was shortened by 4 bases and J by 4 bases, with 13 bases between the two germline ends. The CDR3 bases are TGTGCCAGCAGTTCCAATTCGGGTGGTAATGAAAAACTGTTTTTT. It yields the protein CASSSNSGGNEKLFF.

This clonotype was seen a few times. The chain combines TRBV5-1 with TRBJ1-5; D might be TRBD1 (6 bases). The length of the CDR3 is 15 residues. V gave up 0 bases and J gave up 4 bases, with 11 bases separating them. The germline V gene has CDR1 SGHRS and CDR2 YFSETQ. The CDR3 coding sequence is TGCGCCAGCAGCTTGGATCCGAGGGGGAATCAGCCCCAGCATTTT. It encodes CASSLDPRGNQPQHF.

On this clonotype: The conserved final phenylalanine or tryptophan is absent from the CDR3, which likely points to a read error. V usage is TRBV12-3 or TRBV12-4 and J usage is TRBJ1-1, with a tentative D call TRBD1 (5 bases). The CDR3 loop spans 15 amino acids. The germline V and J ends were trimmed by 5 bases and 4 bases, with 17 bases remaining between them. In DNA form, the CDR3 reads TGTGCCAGCAGTGCTCCGGGACTGGGGGTCACTGAAGCTTTCCTT. Amino acids: CASSAPGLGVTEAFL.

There are a few counts of this clonotype. The gene calls are TRBV9 and TRBJ2-1, with 7 bases fitting TRBD2. The V and J ends lost 0 bases and 3 bases, in that order; junction bases with no gene match: 3. Germline V gives CDR1 SGDLS, CDR2 YYNGEE. The CDR3 totals 15 residues. For the CDR3, the DNA is TGTGCCAGCAGCGTAGGTTGGGGGGGCTACAATGAGCAGTTCTTC. It encodes CASSVGWGGYNEQFF.

This clonotype was counted only a few times. This chain connects TRBV3-1 to TRBJ2-1; 10 bases are shared with TRBD2. The CDR3 runs to 13 residues. J gave up 9 bases and V 3 bases, and 2 bases lay outside the gene matches. The V gene's germline CDR1 is LGHDT and CDR2 YNNKEL (reference sequence). The chain's CDR3 is CASSQRTSGEQFF. The CDR3 region has the DNA TGTGCCAGCAGCCAGAGGACTAGCGGTGAGCAGTTCTTC.

This clonotype turned up a few times. The chain uses TRBV6-1 and TRBJ2-3; D is uncertain. The CDR3 extends over 13 amino acids. The V end was cut by 5 bases, the J end by 6 bases, with 12 bases between. The germline V gene encodes CDR1 MNHNS and CDR2 SASEGT. The CDR3 bases are TGTGCCAGCAGTACAAGTCAAAGGGATACGCAGTATTTT. Translated, it gives CASSTSQRDTQYF.

This clonotype was observed at least ten times. V gene TRBV20-1 combines with J gene TRBJ1-2; D unresolved. Trimming shortened V by 0 bases and J by 1 base, and 9 bases separated the two germline ends. This CDR3 has 14 residues. Germline CDR1 reads DFQATT; CDR2 reads SNEGSKA (reference sequence). The CDR3 DNA reads TGCAGTGCTAGAGATCCCGGAGGTAACTATGGCTACACCTTC. Its translation is CSARDPGGNYGYTF.

This clonotype was observed a handful of times. The DNA of the CDR3 is TGCAGTGCTACGAGGACTAGCGGGAGGGTAGACAATGAGCAGTTCTTC. Amino acids: CSATRTSGRVDNEQFF. This chain joins TRBV20-1 and TRBJ2-1; TRBD2 matches at 15 bases. The germline V gene has CDR1 DFQATT and CDR2 SNEGSKA (reference sequence). The length of the CDR3 is 16 residues. Trimming took 4 bases from V and 5 from J; bases not matched to a gene: 6.

This clonotype appeared a few times. The rearrangement uses TRBV5-1 and TRBJ2-1; D uncertain. Trimming took off 0 bases at V and 0 bases at J, with 13 bases between the two ends. This CDR3 contains 17 residues. Germline-derived CDR1 and CDR2 are SGHRS and YFSETQ. CDR3 sequence (DNA): TGCGCCAGCAGCTTGGATCCCAAGCACAGCTCCTACAATGAGCAGTTCTTC. Translation: CASSLDPKHSSYNEQFF.

This chain links TRBV5-6 with TRBJ2-5; tentatively, D is TRBD1 (6 bases). V lost 4 bases and J lost 2, with 12 bases in between. From germline, CDR1 is SGHDT and CDR2 YYEEEE. This CDR3 spans 14 amino acids. The CDR3, as DNA: TGTGCCAGCAGCAAAAGGACAGAACAAGAGACCCAGTACTTC. Encoded protein: CASSKRTEQETQYF.

The chain has TRBV10-3 and TRBJ1-2, with D unresolved. V lost 3 bases, J lost 4 bases, and 15 bases lay in between. Germline V lookup: CDR1 ENHRY, CDR2 SYGVKD. This CDR3 comprises 15 residues. The CDR3 protein is CAISDVRPGSYGYTF. CDR3 bases: TGTGCCATCAGTGACGTTCGCCCAGGAAGCTATGGCTACACCTTC.

J is TRBJ1-3 and V is TRBV10-3; D call uncertain. The germline gives CDR1 ENHRY, CDR2 SYGVKD. This CDR3 comprises 14 residues. Trimming left V 6 bases short and J 0 bases short, with 9 bases between. The CDR3 DNA reads as TGTGCCATCAGCGACGCACACTCTGGAAACACCATATATTTT. Its protein product is CAISDAHSGNTIYF.